Listed here is a single TCR beta chain. The record originates from a study of T cells in tuberculosis. Study overall: Blood was taken before or within 7 days of anti-tuberculosis therapy.

The time point denotes: new active TB diagnosis, blood taken before or within 7 days of starting treatment. The CDR3 has 15 amino acids. V lost 4 bases and J lost 1, with 11 bases in between. Germline loops: CDR1 SGHAT, CDR2 FQDESV (reference sequence). Generated by immunoSEQ multiplex PCR, the TCRdb table keeps only in-frame clones and is missing some. This repertoire shows tens of thousands of clones, roughly 83% found once; its top ten account for about 5%. Here the sequenced sample was PBMCs, taken at tuberculosis diagnosis. The clonotype comes from an adult with tuberculosis. The rearrangement uses TRBV11-1 and TRBJ2-4; TRBD1 is a possible D gene (6 bases). CDR3 loop: CASSSLRGAKNIQYF. The CDR3 DNA is TGTGCCAGCAGCTCCCTAAGGGGGGCCAAAAACATTCAGTACTTC. The full variable domain, in which reference TRBV11-1 and TRBJ2-4 provide the parts outside the CDR3, is EAEVAQSPRYKITEKSQAVAFWCDPISGHATLYWYRQILGQGPELLVQFQDESVVDDSQLPKDRFSAERLKGVDSTLKIQPAELGDSAMYLCASSSLRGAKNIQYFGAGTRLSVL.